The rows below give T cell receptor beta chains drawn from one sample of a study of blood T cell repertoires in COVID-19. Libraries were prepared by immunoSEQ multiplex PCR; TCRdb keeps only in-frame clonotypes and omits some of them. The table lists around 170,000 clones, around 85% of them singletons. The sequencing input was peripheral blood. Every receptor here comes from a woman between 65 and 79 years old with acute or convalescent COVID-19. Each CDR3 is given with its conserved first and last residue. The D gene is left open where the match is weak. Where a row states a size, it is once, few, many or the class of an expanded clone; other rows omit it.

size	D	J	V	CDR3	DNA
-	-	TRBJ1-1	TRBV3-1/TRBV3-2	CASSQVPQKTGRPTEAFF	TGTGCCAGCAGCCAAGTACCGCAAAAGACGGGGAGACCCACTGAAGCTTTCTTT
-	TRBD2	TRBJ2-7	TRBV27	CASSPIPRDYWGSYEQYF	TGTGCCAGCAGTCCTATCCCCCGGGACTACTGGGGATCCTACGAGCAGTACTTC
-	TRBD1	TRBJ2-3	TRBV7-2	CASSSRDRASTDTQYF	TGTGCCAGCAGCTCCCGGGACAGAGCTAGCACAGATACGCAGTATTTT
-	-	TRBJ1-2	TRBV5-6	CASSLGFPGPGYTF	TGTGCCAGCAGCTTGGGGTTCCCAGGGCCTGGCTACACCTTC
-	-	TRBJ1-5	TRBV11-2	CASSLEENQPQHF	TGTGCCAGCAGCTTAGAGGAGAATCAGCCCCAGCATTTT
-	-	TRBJ2-1	TRBV6-1	CASSEVADGGEQFF	TGTGCCAGCAGTGAAGTGGCAGACGGGGGTGAGCAGTTCTTC
-	-	TRBJ2-7	TRBV11-1	CASSLPPPSYEQYF	TGTGCCAGCAGCCTACCACCGCCCTCCTACGAGCAGTACTTC
few	-	TRBJ1-5	TRBV10-3	CATSPLDAAAGGTQHF	TGTGCCACGTCCCCGCTGGATGCAGCCGCGGGCGGGACCCAGCATTTT
-	TRBD1	TRBJ1-5	TRBV5-6	CASSLQGYGNQPQHF	TGTGCCAGCAGCTTACAGGGGTATGGCAATCAGCCCCAGCATTTT
-	TRBD1	TRBJ2-3	TRBV5-1	CASSPWGDRSTDTQYF	TGCGCCAGCAGCCCCTGGGGGGACAGGAGCACAGATACGCAGTATTTT
once	-	TRBJ1-2	TRBV2	CASSRQANNYGYTF	TGTGCCAGCAGTCGACAGGCAAATAACTATGGCTACACCTTC
few	-	TRBJ1-1	TRBV7-2	CASSQGGSEAFF	TGTGCCAGCAGCCAAGGGGGTAGTGAAGCTTTCTTT
-	TRBD2	TRBJ2-2	TRBV6-5	CASRRLATNTGELFF	TGTGCCAGCAGAAGACTAGCGACGAACACCGGGGAGCTGTTTTTT
-	TRBD1	TRBJ1-4	TRBV5-4	CASSLQGAREKLFF	TGTGCCAGCAGCTTACAGGGGGCTCGTGAAAAACTGTTTTTT
-	TRBD2	TRBJ2-5	TRBV12-5	CASGPGTGGSEETQYF	TGTGCTAGTGGTCCGGGGACGGGAGGTAGCGAAGAGACCCAGTACTTC